This T cell receptor beta chain comes out of a study of T-cell reconstitution after alpha-beta-depleted transplantation in children. This clonotype was counted only a few times. Trimming took off 5 bases at V and 3 bases at J, with 8 bases between the two ends. CDR1 and CDR2 from the germline V gene are SGHTA and FQGNSA. CDR3 length: 12 amino acids. The TCRbeta library was prepared with unique molecular identifiers. Each CDR3 protein is one row after TCRdb ran MiXCR on the PCR reads. The sample gives about 610,000 distinct CDR3 sequences, 8% to 11% of which show up once; roughly 3.9% is in the top ten.

The sequencing here drew on PBMCs from the stem cell graft donor, taken from the stem cell graft. V gene TRBV7-2 combines with J gene TRBJ2-7; D ambiguous. The sequence derives from a human donor who donated a stem cell graft to a child with acute myeloid leukemia. The CDR3 bases are TGTGCCAGCAGCCCCGGTCACTACGAGCAGTACTTC. Its protein is CASSPGHYEQYF.